One T cell receptor (beta chain) is described in this entry. The record originates from a study of T-cell memory formation after mild COVID-19. A single record per CDR3 protein comes from TCRdb applying MiXCR to the 5' RACE reads. Of 350,000 to 500,000 distinct CDR3 sequences detected, more than 15% appear once; the ten largest clones hold 20% to 25%. The germline V gene has CDR1 MNHEY and CDR2 SVGAGI. Trimming removed 4 bases from V and 4 bases from J, with 14 bases in between. This CDR3 contains 15 residues. The source material was PBMCs or a T cell subset sorted from them (not recorded which). This rearrangement joins TRBV6-5 to TRBJ1-3; weak D call: TRBD1 (5 bases). This sequence originates from a man between 18 and 35 years old who had mild COVID-19 (a few samples of this study predate the infection). Cell type and time point are not known. The CDR3 is CASSSYRDRGNTIYF. The CDR3 nucleotides read TGTGCCAGCAGTTCATACCGGGACCGAGGAAACACCATATATTTT.